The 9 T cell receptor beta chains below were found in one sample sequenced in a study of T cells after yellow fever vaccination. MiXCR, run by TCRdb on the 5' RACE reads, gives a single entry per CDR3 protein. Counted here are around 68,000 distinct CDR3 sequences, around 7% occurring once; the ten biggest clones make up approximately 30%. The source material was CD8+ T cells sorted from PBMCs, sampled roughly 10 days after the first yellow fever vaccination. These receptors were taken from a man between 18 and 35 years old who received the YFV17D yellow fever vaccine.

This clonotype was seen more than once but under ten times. DNA of the CDR3: TGCGCCAGCAGCCGAATTAATGAAAAACTGTTTTTT. Protein: CASSRINEKLFF. The V gene is TRBV4-1, the J gene TRBJ1-4; D not resolved. Trimming stripped 4 bases from V and 4 bases from J, with 4 bases between. Germline loops: CDR1 MGHRA, CDR2 YSYEKL. This CDR3 has 12 residues.

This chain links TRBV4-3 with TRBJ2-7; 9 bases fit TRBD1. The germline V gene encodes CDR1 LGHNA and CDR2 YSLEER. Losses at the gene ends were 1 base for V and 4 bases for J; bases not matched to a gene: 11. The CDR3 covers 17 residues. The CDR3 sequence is CASSQVGARDRVYEQYF. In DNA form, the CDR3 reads TGCGCCAGCAGCCAAGTGGGCGCCCGGGACAGGGTTTACGAGCAGTACTTC.

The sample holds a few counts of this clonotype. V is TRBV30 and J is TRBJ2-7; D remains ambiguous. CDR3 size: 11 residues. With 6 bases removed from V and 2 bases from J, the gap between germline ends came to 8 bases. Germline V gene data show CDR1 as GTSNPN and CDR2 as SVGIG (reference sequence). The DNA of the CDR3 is TGTGCCTGTCTGACTGCCTACGAGCAGTACTTC. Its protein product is CACLTAYEQYF.

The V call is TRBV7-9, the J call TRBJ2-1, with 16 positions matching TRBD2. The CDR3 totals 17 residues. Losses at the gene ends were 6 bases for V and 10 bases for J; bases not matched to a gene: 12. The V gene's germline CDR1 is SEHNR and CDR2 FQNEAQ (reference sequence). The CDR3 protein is CASSYTGTSGGAREQFF. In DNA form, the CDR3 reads TGTGCCAGCAGTTATACCGGGACTAGCGGGGGGGCCCGGGAGCAGTTCTTC. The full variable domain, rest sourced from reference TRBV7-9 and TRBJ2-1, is DTGVSQNPRHKITKRGQNVTFRCDPISEHNRLYWYRQTLGQGPEFLTYFQNEAQLEKSRLLSDRFSAERPKGSFSTLEIQRTEQGDSAMYLCASSYTGTSGGAREQFFGPGTRLTVL.

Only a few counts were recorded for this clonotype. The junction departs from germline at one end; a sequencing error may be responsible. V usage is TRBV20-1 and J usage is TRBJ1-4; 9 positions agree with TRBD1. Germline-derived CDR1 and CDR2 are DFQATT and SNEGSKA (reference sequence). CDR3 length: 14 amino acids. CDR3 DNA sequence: TGCAGTGGCCGGGACAGGGCTTTCAATGGAAAACTGTTTTTT. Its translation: CSGRDRAFNGKLFF.

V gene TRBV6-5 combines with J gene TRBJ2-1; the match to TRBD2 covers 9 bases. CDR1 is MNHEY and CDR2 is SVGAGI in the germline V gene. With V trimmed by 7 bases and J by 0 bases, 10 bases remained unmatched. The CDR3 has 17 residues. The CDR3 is CASTPNSGGLSYNEQFF. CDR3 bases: TGTGCCAGCACCCCGAATAGCGGGGGCCTCTCCTACAATGAGCAGTTCTTC.

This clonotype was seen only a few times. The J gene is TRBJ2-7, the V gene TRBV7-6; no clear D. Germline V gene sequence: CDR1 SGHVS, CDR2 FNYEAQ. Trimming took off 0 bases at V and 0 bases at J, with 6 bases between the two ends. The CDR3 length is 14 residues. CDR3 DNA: TGTGCCAGCAGCTTAGCCCGATCCTCCTACGAGCAGTACGTC. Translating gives CASSLARSSYEQYV.

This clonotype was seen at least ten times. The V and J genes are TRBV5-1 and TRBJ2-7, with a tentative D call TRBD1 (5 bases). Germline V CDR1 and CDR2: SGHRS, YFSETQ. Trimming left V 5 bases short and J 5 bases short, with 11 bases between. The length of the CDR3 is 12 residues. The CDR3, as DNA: TGCGCCAGCAGACAACAGGCGGACGAGCAGTACTTC. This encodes CASRQQADEQYF.

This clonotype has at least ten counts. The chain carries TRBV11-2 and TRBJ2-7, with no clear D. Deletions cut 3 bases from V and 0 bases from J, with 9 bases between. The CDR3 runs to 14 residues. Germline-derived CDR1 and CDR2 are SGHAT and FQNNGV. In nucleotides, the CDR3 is TGTGCCAGCAGCTTCCCGGTGAGCTCCTACGAGCAGTACTTC. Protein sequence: CASSFPVSSYEQYF.